This is a list of T cell receptor beta chains from one sample in a study of T cell responses to AZD1222 COVID-19 vaccine. Measured with immunoSEQ multiplex PCR; TCRdb has only the in-frame clones, and not every one. The sample holds approximately 260,000 clones, 90% to 95% seen once. Sample: peripheral blood, taken on day 0 of AZD1222 vaccination. Source of these receptors: an adult in good health. Both conserved end residues are part of each CDR3. Each record gives: clone size, D gene, V gene, J gene, CDR3 DNA, CDR3 protein. The D gene is left open where the match is weak. Clone sizes are given selectively: once, few, many, or a class where the clone is expanded.

.	.	TRBV7-2	TRBJ2-2	TGTGCCAGCAGCTCCCCTAACACCGGGGAGCTGTTTTTT	CASSSPNTGELFF
once	TRBD1	TRBV5-1	TRBJ2-5	TGCGCCAGCAGCGTTGACAGGGCGGAGACCCAGTACTTC	CASSVDRAETQYF
.	.	TRBV7-2	TRBJ1-1	TGTGCCAGCAGCATGCGTACCACCGGAACTGAAGCTTTCTTT	CASSMRTTGTEAFF
.	.	TRBV21-1	TRBJ1-4	TGTGCCAGCAGCAAAGGATACCGGGACCATAATGAAAAACTGTTTTTT	CASSKGYRDHNEKLFF
.	TRBD1	TRBV7-9	TRBJ2-2	TGTGCCAGCAGCTCCGGACAGGGGGCACCCCTTTCGAACACCGGGGAGCTGTTTTTT	CASSSGQGAPLSNTGELFF
once	.	TRBV2	TRBJ2-7	TGTGCCAGCAGTGGATCCTACGAGCAGTACTTC	CASSGSYEQYF
.	.	TRBV10-3	TRBJ1-5	TGTGCCATCAGTGAAGCCTATCAGCCCCAGCATTTT	CAISEAYQPQHF
.	.	TRBV2	TRBJ1-6	TGTGCCAGCAGTGGGAGACAGACCTGGGCCCTCCACTTT	CASSGRQTWALHF
.	.	TRBV7-2	TRBJ2-1	TGTGCCAGCAGCTTAGGGCCCCAGGGGGAGCAGTTCTTC	CASSLGPQGEQFF
.	TRBD1	TRBV6-5	TRBJ1-1	TGTGCCAGCAGTCCCCAGGGGGCGTTGAACACTGAAGCTTTCTTT	CASSPQGALNTEAFF
.	.	TRBV3-1/TRBV3-2	TRBJ1-1	TGTGCCAGCAGCCGACGGGACGGCTTCACTGAAGCTTTCTTT	CASSRRDGFTEAFF
once	TRBD2	TRBV28	TRBJ2-1	TGTGCCAGCAGTTTTTGGTTAGCGGGCGACTACAATGAGCAGTTCTTC	CASSFWLAGDYNEQFF
.	.	TRBV6-5	TRBJ1-6	TGTGCCAGCAGTTTTGACAGACGCTCCTATAATTCACCCCTCCACTTT	CASSFDRRSYNSPLHF
.	.	TRBV29-1	TRBJ1-5	TGCAGCGTCACCGGGACGGATAGCAATCAGCCCCAGCATTTT	CSVTGTDSNQPQHF
.	.	TRBV28	TRBJ2-7	TGTGCCAGCAGTTTGTCAGGAAGCTCCTACGAGCAGTACTTC	CASSLSGSSYEQYF
.	.	TRBV18	TRBJ2-2	TGTGCCAGCTCACAGACTCGGGACACCGGGGAGCTGTTTTTT	CASSQTRDTGELFF
once	TRBD1	TRBV11-2	TRBJ2-7	TGTGCCAGCAGCACCGACAGGGTTCGGCTACTCGAGCAGTACTTC	CASSTDRVRLLEQYF
.	TRBD1	TRBV4-2	TRBJ1-2	TGTGCCAGCAGCCAAGGGAGACAGGGGGCGTATGGCTACACCTTC	CASSQGRQGAYGYTF
.	.	TRBV2	TRBJ1-5	TGTGCCAGCTCGGGTGGGCGCAATCAGCCCCAGCATTTT	CASSGGRNQPQHF
.	.	TRBV2	TRBJ2-3	TGTGCCAGCTCCAGTTACACAGATACGCAGTATTTT	CASSSYTDTQYF
.	TRBD1	TRBV5-1	TRBJ2-2	TGCGCCAGCAGCTCCCCCCGAGAGGGGGCAGGCGGGGAGCTGTTTTTT	CASSSPREGAGGELFF
.	.	TRBV7-9	TRBJ1-4	TGTGCCAGCAGCTTTGAGGGAACGAATGAAAAACTGTTTTTT	CASSFEGTNEKLFF
.	TRBD1	TRBV2	TRBJ2-3	TGTGCCAGCAGTGAAATCAGGGGGCAAGATACGCAGTATTTT	CASSEIRGQDTQYF
.	.	TRBV15	TRBJ2-1	TGTGCCACCAGCAGAGTGGCAGGTGAGCAGTTCTTC	CATSRVAGEQFF
few	.	TRBV4-3	TRBJ1-6	TGCGCCAGCAGCCAAGAATTATCCGGCCCTTCACCCCTCCACTTT	CASSQELSGPSPLHF
.	TRBD2	TRBV3-1/TRBV3-2	TRBJ2-1	TGTGCCAGCAGCCTAGCGGGGGGATCCTACAATGAGCAGTTCTTC	CASSLAGGSYNEQFF
.	.	TRBV9	TRBJ2-3	TGTGCCAGCAGCGTACTCCCTGGGCCCCTGGGGACAGATACGCAGTATTTT	CASSVLPGPLGTDTQYF
.	TRBD2	TRBV6-1	TRBJ2-2	TGTGCCAGCAGTGAACTAGCGGGGGGGCCCGGGGAGCTGTTTTTT	CASSELAGGPGELFF
.	.	TRBV28	TRBJ1-2	TGTGCCACCGCATCCGTGGGCAGTGGTGGCTACACCTTC	CATASVGSGGYTF
once	.	TRBV10-2	TRBJ1-4	TGCGCCAGCAGTGTTGGGGGCTCAAATGAAAAACTGTTTTTT	CASSVGGSNEKLFF
.	TRBD1	TRBV4-2	TRBJ2-7	TGTGCCAGTAAGGCCGAGGGGGCTGTTCTTCGCGAGCAGTACTTC	CASKAEGAVLREQYF
.	.	TRBV4-3	TRBJ2-7	TGCGCCAGCAGCCAAGATTTAGGTCACGGCGGGCAGTACTTC	CASSQDLGHGGQYF
.	TRBD1	TRBV5-6	TRBJ1-6	TGTGCCAGCAGCCCTGGGACAGGGTTGAATTCACCCCTCCACTTT	CASSPGTGLNSPLHF
.	.	TRBV2	TRBJ1-6	TGTGCCAGCGGGCCCCGTGTGGGGAGTTCACCCCTCCACTTT	CASGPRVGSSPLHF
once	TRBD1	TRBV24-1	TRBJ2-2	TGTGCCACCAGTGATAGCCCCGGGACAGGGGGGTTTCATTCCGGGGAGCTGTTTTTT	CATSDSPGTGGFHSGELFF
.	TRBD2	TRBV4-2	TRBJ2-3	TGTGCCAGCAGCCAAGATTGGACTAGCGGGGGGGATACGCAGTATTTT	CASSQDWTSGGDTQYF